The rows below give T cell receptor beta chains drawn from one sample of a study of cytomegalovirus exposure and HLA in healthy donors. The method was immunoSEQ multiplex PCR; TCRdb's version includes in-frame clones alone and lacks a portion of them. The sample holds around 180,000 clones, around four fifths seen once. Sequencing input: PBMCs. The receptors shown here come from a man aged 18 to 30 in good health and CMV-seropositive. Each CDR3 is given with its conserved first and last residue. D genes are given only for firm matches.

>TRBJ2-7|TRBD1|TRBV20-1
TGCAGTGCTACGACAGGGTCCGAGCAGTACTTC
CSATTGSEQYF
>TRBJ2-3|TRBD2|TRBV18
TGTGCCAGCTCACTCGTACTAGCGGATAGCACAGATACGCAGTATTTT
CASSLVLADSTDTQYF
>TRBJ2-2|.|TRBV6-1
TGTGCCAGTGGGGATAGCGCGGACACCGGGGAGCTGTTTTTT
CASGDSADTGELFF
>TRBJ2-1|.|TRBV6-1
TGTGCCAGCAGTGAATTGTTTAGGAGGGATGAGCAGTTCTTC
CASSELFRRDEQFF
>TRBJ2-5|TRBD1|TRBV27
TGTGCCAGCAGTTTACAGGGGGCATGGGGAGAGACCCAGTACTTC
CASSLQGAWGETQYF
>TRBJ2-3|TRBD2|TRBV11-3
TGTGCCAGCAGCTTTGGACTAGTCCCCACAGATACGCAGTATTTT
CASSFGLVPTDTQYF
>TRBJ1-2|TRBD1|TRBV25-1
TGTGCCAGCAGTTGGACAGGGGGCTATAGGGATGGCTACACCTTC
CASSWTGGYRDGYTF
>TRBJ2-3|.|TRBV7-3
TGTGCCAGCAGCCCCCTCAGCGGTTACACAGATACGCAGTATTTT
CASSPLSGYTDTQYF
>TRBJ2-7|.|TRBV6-5
TGTGCCAGCAGTGCCTTTGGGAGCTCCTACGAGCAGTACTTC
CASSAFGSSYEQYF
>TRBJ2-1|.|TRBV4-2
TGTGCCAGCAGCCAAGATGGCGGAGCCCCGCGAGAGCAGTTCTTC
CASSQDGGAPREQFF
>TRBJ2-2|.|TRBV6-5
TGTGCCAGCAGTGTCGGGACTACCGGGGAGCTGTTTTTT
CASSVGTTGELFF
>TRBJ2-2|.|TRBV5-4
TGTGCCAGCAGCTTGGCCGGCTCGGGCGGGGAGCTGTTTTTT
CASSLAGSGGELFF
>TRBJ2-3|.|TRBV6-5
TGTGCCAGCAGTCAGAATACAGATACGCAGTATTTT
CASSQNTDTQYF
>TRBJ2-7|.|TRBV5-1
TGCGCCAGCAGCCCTGAGGCTTACGAGCAGTACTTC
CASSPEAYEQYF
>TRBJ2-7|.|TRBV11-3
TGTGCCAGCAGCTTACAGGGGAAAGGGGAGCAGTACTTC
CASSLQGKGEQYF
>TRBJ2-3|TRBD1|TRBV29-1
TGCAGCGTCGACAGGGATCGGACAGATACGCAGTATTTT
CSVDRDRTDTQYF
>TRBJ2-7|TRBD1|TRBV5-1
TGCGCCAGCAGCTTCCGACACGGGACAGGGGGGAGCTACGAGCAGTACTTC
CASSFRHGTGGSYEQYF
>TRBJ1-2|TRBD1|TRBV27
TGTGCCAGCAGTCGGACAGGGGGCTACACCTTC
CASSRTGGYTF
>TRBJ2-1|.|TRBV28
TGTGCCAGCACCCTCCAGGGTCCTACCTACAATGAGCAGTTCTTC
CASTLQGPTYNEQFF
>TRBJ2-7|.|TRBV7-9
TGTGCCAGCAGCTTAGGCTCCCCGGGAGAGAACGAGCAGTACTTC
CASSLGSPGENEQYF
>TRBJ2-2|TRBD1|TRBV27
TGTGCCAGCAGTTCCCTCGGGACAGGGTTTGTCACCGGGGAGCTGTTTTTT
CASSSLGTGFVTGELFF
>TRBJ1-2|TRBD1|TRBV6-5
TGTGCCAGCAGCCCCGGGGGACAGGTCTATGGCTACACCTTC
CASSPGGQVYGYTF
>TRBJ2-1|.|TRBV7-3
TGTGCCAGCAGCTTAAGGGTTGGAGATAGGTCCAATGAGCAGTTCTTC
CASSLRVGDRSNEQFF
>TRBJ1-2|.|TRBV30
TGTGCCTGGAGTGTACGGGGTCCAAGAGGCTACACCTTC
CAWSVRGPRGYTF
>TRBJ1-3|.|TRBV15
TGTGCCACCAGCAGAGATCCAGGGGCTGGAAACACCATATATTTT
CATSRDPGAGNTIYF
>TRBJ2-1|.|TRBV11-2
TGTGCCAGCAGCTTATCAGTGGAGCAGTTCTTC
CASSLSVEQFF
>TRBJ2-7|.|TRBV6-5
TGTGCCAGCAGTTACTCTGGGGCCAGCGAGCAGTACTTC
CASSYSGASEQYF
>TRBJ2-7|TRBD1|TRBV6-5
TGTGCCAGCAGTTTAAGACAGGGTCTAGGCGAGCAGTACTTC
CASSLRQGLGEQYF
>TRBJ1-5|.|TRBV14
TGTGCCAGCAGCCAAGGGGCGACGCAGCCCCAGCATTTT
CASSQGATQPQHF